The 15 T cell receptor beta chains reported below all come from one sample, sequenced in a study of identical twins (dated by TCRdb to about 2016). Libraries were built with 5' RACE. The sequencer was an Illumina HiSeq 2000. TCRdb reprocessing: public reads trimmed at Q25 with fastp, clones called with MiXCR, in-frame beta chains kept. Each entry merges the rows of one CDR3 protein and shows their most common DNA and genes. In all, the sample holds 700,000 or so distinct CDR3 sequences, and less than 25% of those were seen once. The ten largest clones take up 4% to 5.5% of the sample. This sample also belongs to another study, concerning T cells expressing NK-cell markers.

Input material: PBMCs. Receptors were obtained from a woman between 18 and 30 years old in good health.

This clonotype was observed a handful of times. The genes are TRBV20-1 and TRBJ2-1; D gene unclear. The length of the CDR3 is 13 residues. The germline V and J ends were trimmed by 0 bases and 8 bases, with 11 bases remaining between them. Per the germline V gene, CDR1 is DFQATT and CDR2 is SNEGSKA (reference sequence). CDR3 nucleotide sequence: TGCAGTGCTAGAGACTGGATAGTGCATGAGCAGTTCTTC. This encodes CSARDWIVHEQFF.

V usage is TRBV20-1 and J usage is TRBJ2-3; 10 bases line up with TRBD2. The germline V gene has CDR1 DFQATT and CDR2 SNEGSKA (reference sequence). This CDR3 is built from 14 residues. J was trimmed by 6 bases and V by 2 bases; bases with no gene match: 5. This CDR3 is CSARLAGVSDTQYF. The CDR3 DNA reads as TGCAGTGCTAGACTAGCGGGAGTATCGGATACGCAGTATTTT.

This clonotype has ten or more counts. The chain couples TRBV20-1 to TRBJ1-1; D gene uncertain. V was clipped by 6 bases and J by 2 bases, with 13 bases between them. This CDR3 contains 13 residues. Germline V CDR1 and CDR2: DFQATT, SNEGSKA (reference sequence). The CDR3 nucleotides are TGCAGTGCCTCAGGACTCTCAAACACTGAAGCTTTCTTT. Translating gives CSASGLSNTEAFF.

The gene calls are TRBV18 and TRBJ2-1; tentative D call: TRBD2 (5 bases). Deletions cut 5 bases from V and 7 bases from J, with 18 bases between. There are 15 residues in the CDR3. Germline V gene sequence: CDR1 KGHSH, CDR2 LQKENI. The CDR3, as DNA: TGTGCCAGCTCATCTGTTTTGGAGTCGGGGAATGAGCAGTTCTTC. Residues: CASSSVLESGNEQFF. The entire variable domain, with the rest obtained from reference TRBV18 and TRBJ2-1, is as follows: NAGVMQNPRHLVRRRGQEARLRCSPMKGHSHVYWYRQLPEEGLKFMVYLQKENIIDESGMPKERFSAEFPKEGPSILRIQQVVRGDSAAYFCASSSVLESGNEQFFGPGTRLTVL.

The CDR3 reads CASSSPSADTQYF. CDR3 DNA sequence: TGTGCCAGCAGCTCCCCGTCCGCAGATACGCAGTATTTT. The chain combines TRBV3-1 with TRBJ2-3; no definite D call. The V end lost 5 bases, the J end lost 4 bases, and 10 bases lay between the germline ends. Germline lookup yields CDR1 LGHDT and CDR2 YNNKEL (reference sequence). This CDR3 is built from 13 residues.

This clonotype was counted only a few times. The genes are TRBV20-1 and TRBJ1-4; 7 bases agree with TRBD1. V was clipped by 3 bases and J by 4 bases; unmatched bases: 8. Germline lookup yields CDR1 DFQATT and CDR2 SNEGSKA (reference sequence). This CDR3 is built from 15 residues. CDR3 sequence (DNA): TGCAGTGCTAGGGTCCCGGGACAGTTTAATGAAAAACTGTTTTTT. Protein sequence: CSARVPGQFNEKLFF.

CDR3 residues: CASSFGTSEFETQYF. The CDR3 DNA is TGTGCCAGCAGCTTCGGGACTAGCGAATTTGAGACCCAGTACTTC. The chain uses TRBV13 and TRBJ2-5, with 10 bases matching TRBD2. The germline gives CDR1 PRHDT, CDR2 FYEKMQ (reference sequence). Germline trimming cut 3 bases from V and 5 bases from J; bases unmatched to any gene: 6. The length of the CDR3 is 15 residues.

The genes are TRBV2 and TRBJ2-6, with D hard to call. V was pared by 5 bases and J by 0 bases, with 8 bases between. CDR1 and CDR2 from the germline V gene are SNHLY and FYNNEI. The CDR3 contains 15 residues. The CDR3 nucleotides are TGTGCCAGCAGTATGGAGATCTCTGGGGCCAACGTCCTGACTTTC. It translates to CASSMEISGANVLTF. Combining the CDR3 with reference TRBV2 and TRBJ2-6 gives the whole variable domain EPEVTQTPSHQVTQMGQEVILRCVPISNHLYFYWYRQILGQKVEFLVSFYNNEISEKSEIFDDQFSVERPDGSNFTLKIRSTKLEDSAMYFCASSMEISGANVLTFGAGSRLTVL.

There are a few counts of this clonotype. This chain links TRBV5-6 with TRBJ2-7; 9 positions match TRBD1. Germline-derived CDR1 and CDR2 are SGHDT and YYEEEE. V shed 0 bases, J shed 3 bases, and the junction held 4 bases outside the gene matches. The CDR3 is 15 amino acids. The CDR3 bases are TGTGCCAGCAGCTTGGTGGGACAGGGTAACTACGAGCAGTACTTC. Translated, it gives CASSLVGQGNYEQYF.

CDR3 in amino acids: CSVEDLASGADTQYF. As DNA, the CDR3 is TGCAGCGTTGAAGATCTGGCTAGCGGAGCAGATACGCAGTATTTT. The chain uses TRBV29-1 and TRBJ2-3, with 7 positions matching TRBD2. Germline assignment: CDR1 SQVTM and CDR2 ANQGSEA. The length of the CDR3 is 15 residues. The J segment lost 4 bases and the V segment lost 0 bases, leaving 7 bases of the junction unmatched.

The chain links TRBV12-3 or TRBV12-4 to TRBJ2-1; D is uncertain. Trimming took off 7 bases at V and 9 bases at J, with 19 bases between the two ends. This CDR3 has 14 amino acids. The CDR3 sequence: CASTPDRRTGEQFF. As DNA, the CDR3 is TGTGCCAGCACTCCCGACCGTCGGACCGGTGAGCAGTTCTTC.

The chain combines TRBV7-9 with TRBJ2-7; TRBD2 aligns across 7 bases. This CDR3 comprises 15 residues. Germline V lookup: CDR1 SEHNR, CDR2 FQNEAQ (reference sequence). V lost 5 bases and J lost 3; bases outside the gene matches: 10. This CDR3 reads CASSPSGGRDYEQYF. The CDR3 region has the DNA TGTGCCAGCAGCCCTTCGGGCGGGAGAGACTACGAGCAGTACTTC.

CDR3 loop: CASMGLAGGIEQFF. The CDR3 region has the DNA TGTGCCAGTATGGGACTAGCGGGCGGGATTGAGCAGTTCTTC. V gene TRBV19 combines with J gene TRBJ2-1; 12 bases match TRBD2. The germline V gene has CDR1 LNHDA and CDR2 SQIVND (reference sequence). Germline trimming cut 7 bases from V and 9 bases from J; bases unmatched to any gene: 7. This CDR3 is built from 14 residues. Complete variable domain (other parts from reference TRBV19 and TRBJ2-1): DGGITQSPKYLFRKEGQNVTLSCEQNLNHDAMYWYRQDPGQGLRLIYYSQIVNDFQKGDIAEGYSVSREKKESFPLTVTSAQKNPTAFYLCASMGLAGGIEQFFGPGTRLTVL.

This clonotype occurred a few times. This chain joins TRBV11-2 and TRBJ2-1, with TRBD2 matching 7 bases. The CDR3 covers 15 residues. V was clipped by 8 bases and J by 6 bases; unmatched bases: 13. The germline gives CDR1 SGHAT, CDR2 FQNNGV. Written as DNA, the CDR3 is TGTGCCAGCGCCCCCGGGCTAGCGGTCGGCAATGAGCAGTTCTTC. It encodes CASAPGLAVGNEQFF.

The rearrangement uses TRBV19 and TRBJ2-2; D is uncertain. The CDR3 runs 14 residues. Trimming pared 4 bases from V and 3 bases from J, leaving 9 bases between. Germline V gene lookup returns CDR1 LNHDA and CDR2 SQIVND (reference sequence). CDR3 DNA sequence: TGTGCCAGTAGTACTCTGGGTTACACCGGGGAGCTGTTTTTT. It translates to CASSTLGYTGELFF.